The present T cell receptor (beta chain) was sequenced within a study of blood T cell repertoires in COVID-19. Overall study context: Donors in the United States, Italy and Spain gave samples during acute or convalescent COVID-19. PBMCs, B-cell-depleted T cells, or T cells provided the cDNA or gDNA that made up the material.

The Seattle site enrolled patients during active infection and followed them longitudinally. The repertoire was sequenced with immunoSEQ multiplex PCR; TCRdb's copy has only in-frame clones and lacks some. The repertoire holds about 200,000 clones, with 75% to 90% as singletons. The sequence was obtained from a woman at least 80 years old with COVID-19, enrolled during active disease. Sample: peripheral blood.

The CDR3 spells CASSPWTAQETQYF. The DNA of the CDR3 is TGTGCCAGCAGCCCCTGGACAGCTCAAGAGACCCAGTACTTC. The chain has TRBV5-6 and TRBJ2-5, with D possibly TRBD1 on 6 matching bases. CDR1 is SGHDT and CDR2 is YYEEEE in the germline V gene. The CDR3 runs to 14 residues. V was pared by 4 bases and J by 2 bases, with 12 bases between.